The rows below give T cell receptor beta chains drawn from one sample of a study of monozygotic twins with inflammatory bowel disease. TCRdb derives one entry per CDR3 protein from the 5' RACE reads, leaving out DNA. Its listing shows 140,000 to 150,000 distinct CDR3 sequences. The sample comprised blood. The origin of the receptors is a human donor with ulcerative colitis or Crohn's disease, or a healthy co-twin of an affected twin (not recorded which). Each CDR3 is given with its conserved first and last residue.

v_call: TRBV18
j_call: TRBJ2-2
cdr3_aa: CASSFGPDPGELFF

v_call: TRBV6-5
j_call: TRBJ1-3
cdr3_aa: CASSSPSSGNTIYF

v_call: TRBV27
j_call: TRBJ1-1
cdr3_aa: CASSISGGEAFF

v_call: TRBV4-1
j_call: TRBJ1-5
cdr3_aa: CASSRQPNQPQHF

v_call: TRBV9
j_call: TRBJ2-2
cdr3_aa: CASSSLGSGSATGELFF

v_call: TRBV20-1
j_call: TRBJ1-4
cdr3_aa: CSARQGVGPNEKLFF

v_call: TRBV28
j_call: TRBJ2-1
cdr3_aa: CASSSGTSGIYNEQFF

v_call: TRBV7-2
j_call: TRBJ2-5
cdr3_aa: CASSLLQREVEETQYF

v_call: TRBV20-1
j_call: TRBJ1-3
cdr3_aa: CSARDFTVSGNTIYF

v_call: TRBV5-1
j_call: TRBJ2-3
cdr3_aa: CASSFVFLGTDTQYF

v_call: TRBV30
j_call: TRBJ2-1
cdr3_aa: CAWNGGRATEQFF

v_call: TRBV5-4
j_call: TRBJ2-7
cdr3_aa: CASSLGDRGAYEQYF

v_call: TRBV28
j_call: TRBJ2-7
cdr3_aa: CASSSPGGIRYEQYF

v_call: TRBV5-4
j_call: TRBJ1-5
cdr3_aa: CASSWMGDNQPQHF

v_call: TRBV5-1
j_call: TRBJ1-3
cdr3_aa: CASSSWTGFDSGNTIYF

v_call: TRBV7-9
j_call: TRBJ2-7
cdr3_aa: CASSLYSGSPHYEQYF